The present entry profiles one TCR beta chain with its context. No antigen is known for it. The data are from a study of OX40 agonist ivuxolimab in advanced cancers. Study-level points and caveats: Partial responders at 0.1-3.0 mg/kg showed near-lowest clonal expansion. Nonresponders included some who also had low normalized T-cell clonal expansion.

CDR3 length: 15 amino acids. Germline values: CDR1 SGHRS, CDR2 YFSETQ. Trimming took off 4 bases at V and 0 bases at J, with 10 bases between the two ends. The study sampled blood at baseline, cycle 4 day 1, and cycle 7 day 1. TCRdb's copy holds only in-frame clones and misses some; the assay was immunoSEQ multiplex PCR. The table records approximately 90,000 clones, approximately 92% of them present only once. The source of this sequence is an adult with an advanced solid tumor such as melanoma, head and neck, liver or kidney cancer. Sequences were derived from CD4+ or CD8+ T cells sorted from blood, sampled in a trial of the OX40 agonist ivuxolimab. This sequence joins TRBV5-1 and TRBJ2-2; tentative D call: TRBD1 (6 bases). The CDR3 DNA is TGCGCCAGCAGCCCGGGACATCCGAACACCGGGGAGCTGTTTTTT. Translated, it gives CASSPGHPNTGELFF.